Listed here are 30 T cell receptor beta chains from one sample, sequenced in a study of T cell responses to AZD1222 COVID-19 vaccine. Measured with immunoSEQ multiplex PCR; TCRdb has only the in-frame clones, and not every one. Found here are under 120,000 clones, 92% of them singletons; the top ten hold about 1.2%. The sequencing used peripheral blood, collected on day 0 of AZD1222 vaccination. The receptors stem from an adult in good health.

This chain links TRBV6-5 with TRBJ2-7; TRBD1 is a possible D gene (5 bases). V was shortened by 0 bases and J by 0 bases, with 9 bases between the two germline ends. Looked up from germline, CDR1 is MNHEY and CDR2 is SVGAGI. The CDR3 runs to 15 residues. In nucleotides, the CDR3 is TGTGCCAGCAGTTACTCGCAGGGCCTCTCCTACGAGCAGTACTTC. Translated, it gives CASSYSQGLSYEQYF.

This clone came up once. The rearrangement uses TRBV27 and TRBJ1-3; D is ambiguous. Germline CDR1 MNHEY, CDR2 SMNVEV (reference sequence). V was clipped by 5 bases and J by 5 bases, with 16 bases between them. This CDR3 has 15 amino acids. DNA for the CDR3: TGTGCCAGCAGTCCTGAGGGCGGTGGGAGAAACACCATATATTTT. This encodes CASSPEGGGRNTIYF.

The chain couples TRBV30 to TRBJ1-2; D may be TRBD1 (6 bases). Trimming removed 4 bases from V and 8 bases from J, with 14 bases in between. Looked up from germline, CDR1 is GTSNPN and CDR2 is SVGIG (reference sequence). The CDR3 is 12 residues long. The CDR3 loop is CAWTPQGGGYTF. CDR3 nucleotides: TGTGCCTGGACTCCACAGGGAGGAGGCTACACCTTC.

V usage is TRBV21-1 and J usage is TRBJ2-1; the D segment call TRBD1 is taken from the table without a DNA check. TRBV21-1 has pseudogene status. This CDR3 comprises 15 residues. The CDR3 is CASSKRDSLYNEQFF. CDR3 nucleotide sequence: TGTGCCAGCAGCAAAAGGGACAGCCTTTACAATGAGCAGTTCTTC.

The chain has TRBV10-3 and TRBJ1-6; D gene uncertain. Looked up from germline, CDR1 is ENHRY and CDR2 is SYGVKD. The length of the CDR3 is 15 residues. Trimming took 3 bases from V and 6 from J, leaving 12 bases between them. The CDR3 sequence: CAISDLSTPNSPLHF. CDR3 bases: TGTGCCATCAGTGATCTATCGACACCTAATTCACCCCTCCACTTT.

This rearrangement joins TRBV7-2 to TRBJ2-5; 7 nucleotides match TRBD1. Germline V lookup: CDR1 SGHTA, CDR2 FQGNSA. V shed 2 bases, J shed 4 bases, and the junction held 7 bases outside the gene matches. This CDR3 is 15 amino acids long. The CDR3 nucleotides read TGTGCCAGCAGCTTATTTCAGGGGGTCGGAGAGACCCAGTACTTC. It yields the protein CASSLFQGVGETQYF.

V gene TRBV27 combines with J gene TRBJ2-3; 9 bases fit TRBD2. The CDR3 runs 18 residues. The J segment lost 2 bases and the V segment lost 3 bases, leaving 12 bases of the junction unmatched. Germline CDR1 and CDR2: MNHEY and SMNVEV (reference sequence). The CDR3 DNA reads TGTGCCAGCAGTTTCGCTTCGATTACTAGCGGGCTCACAGATACGCAGTATTTT. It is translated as CASSFASITSGLTDTQYF.

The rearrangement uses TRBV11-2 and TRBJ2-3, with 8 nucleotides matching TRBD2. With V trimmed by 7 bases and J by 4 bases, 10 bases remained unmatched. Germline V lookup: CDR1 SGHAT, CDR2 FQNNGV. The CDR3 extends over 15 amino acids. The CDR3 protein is CASTLGTSKADTQYF. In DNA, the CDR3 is TGTGCCAGCACCCTAGGGACTAGTAAGGCAGATACGCAGTATTTT.

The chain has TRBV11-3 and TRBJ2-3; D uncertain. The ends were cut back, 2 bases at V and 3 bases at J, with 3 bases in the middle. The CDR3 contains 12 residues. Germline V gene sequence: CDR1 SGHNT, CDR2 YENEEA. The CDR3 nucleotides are TGTGCCAGCAGCTTAAAGACAGATACGCAGTATTTT. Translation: CASSLKTDTQYF.

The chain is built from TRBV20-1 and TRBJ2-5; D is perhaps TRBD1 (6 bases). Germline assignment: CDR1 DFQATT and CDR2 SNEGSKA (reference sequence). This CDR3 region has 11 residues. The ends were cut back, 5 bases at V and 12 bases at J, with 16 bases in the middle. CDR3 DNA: TGCAGTGCTGAAGGGGGTGATCGGGAGTACTTC. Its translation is CSAEGGDREYF.

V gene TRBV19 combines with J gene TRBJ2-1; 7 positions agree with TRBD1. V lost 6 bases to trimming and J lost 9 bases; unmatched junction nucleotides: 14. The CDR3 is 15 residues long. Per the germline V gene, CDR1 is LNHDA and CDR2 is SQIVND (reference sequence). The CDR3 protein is CASSRDRAGIGEQFF. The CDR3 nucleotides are TGTGCCAGTAGCAGAGACAGGGCTGGGATTGGTGAGCAGTTCTTC.

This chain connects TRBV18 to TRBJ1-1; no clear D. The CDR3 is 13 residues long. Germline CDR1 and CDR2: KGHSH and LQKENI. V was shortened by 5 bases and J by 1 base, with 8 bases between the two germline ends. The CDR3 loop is CASSTQQNTEAFF. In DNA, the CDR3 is TGTGCCAGCTCAACGCAACAGAACACTGAAGCTTTCTTT.

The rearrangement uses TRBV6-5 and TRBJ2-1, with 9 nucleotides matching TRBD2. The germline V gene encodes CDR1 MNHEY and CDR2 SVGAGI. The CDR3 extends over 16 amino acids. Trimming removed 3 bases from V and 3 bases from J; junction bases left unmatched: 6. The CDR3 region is CASSYRASGVYNEQFF. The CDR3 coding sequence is TGTGCCAGCAGTTATAGGGCTAGCGGGGTCTACAATGAGCAGTTCTTC.

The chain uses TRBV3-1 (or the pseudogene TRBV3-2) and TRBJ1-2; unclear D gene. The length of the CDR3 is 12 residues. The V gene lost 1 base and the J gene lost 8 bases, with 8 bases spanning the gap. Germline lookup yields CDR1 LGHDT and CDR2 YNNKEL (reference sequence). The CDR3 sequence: CASSQGREGYTF. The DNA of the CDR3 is TGTGCCAGCAGCCAAGGCCGGGAAGGCTACACCTTC.

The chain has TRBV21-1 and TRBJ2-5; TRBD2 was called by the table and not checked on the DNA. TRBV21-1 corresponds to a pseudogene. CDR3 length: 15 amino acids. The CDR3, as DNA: TGTGCCAGCAGGAGTATAGCGGGAGTAGAAGAGACCCAGTACTTC. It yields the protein CASRSIAGVEETQYF.

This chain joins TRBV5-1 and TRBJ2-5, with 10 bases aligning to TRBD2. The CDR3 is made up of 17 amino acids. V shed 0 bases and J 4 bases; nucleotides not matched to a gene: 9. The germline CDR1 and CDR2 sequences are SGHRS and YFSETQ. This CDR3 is CASSLAKSSGSVETQYF. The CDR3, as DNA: TGCGCCAGCAGCTTGGCCAAGTCTAGCGGGAGTGTAGAGACCCAGTACTTC. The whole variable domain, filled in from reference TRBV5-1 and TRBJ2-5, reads KAGVTQTPRYLIKTRGQQVTLSCSPISGHRSVSWYQQTPGQGLQFLFEYFSETQRNKGNFPGRFSGRQFSNSRSEMNVSTLELGDSALYLCASSLAKSSGSVETQYFGPGTRLLVL.

The CDR3 spells CASSQVDLVSLNQPQHF. CDR3 bases: TGCGCCAGCAGCCAAGTTGATTTGGTCAGTTTAAATCAGCCCCAGCATTTT. The chain joins TRBV4-1 to TRBJ1-5; D uncertain. The CDR3 has 17 amino acids. Germline loops: CDR1 MGHRA, CDR2 YSYEKL. The V end lost 1 base, the J end lost 4 bases, and 17 bases lay between the germline ends.

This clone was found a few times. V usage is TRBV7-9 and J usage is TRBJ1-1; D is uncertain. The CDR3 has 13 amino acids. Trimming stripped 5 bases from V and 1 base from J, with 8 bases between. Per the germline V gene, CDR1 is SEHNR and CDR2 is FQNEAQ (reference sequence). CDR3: CASSPGWNTEAFF. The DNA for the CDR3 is TGTGCCAGCAGCCCCGGTTGGAACACTGAAGCTTTCTTT.

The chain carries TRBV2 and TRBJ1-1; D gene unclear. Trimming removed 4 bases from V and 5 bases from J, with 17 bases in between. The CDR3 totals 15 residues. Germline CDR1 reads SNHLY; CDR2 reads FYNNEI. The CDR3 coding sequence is TGTGCCAGCAGTGTTAGGCCGGGAGGGAATACTGAAGCTTTCTTT. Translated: CASSVRPGGNTEAFF.

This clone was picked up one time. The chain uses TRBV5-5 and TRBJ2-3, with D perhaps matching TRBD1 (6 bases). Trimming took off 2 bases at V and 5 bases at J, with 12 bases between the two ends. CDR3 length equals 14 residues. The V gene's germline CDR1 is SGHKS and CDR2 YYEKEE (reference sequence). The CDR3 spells CASSFGAGEDTQYF. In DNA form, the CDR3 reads TGTGCCAGCAGCTTTGGGGCAGGGGAAGATACGCAGTATTTT. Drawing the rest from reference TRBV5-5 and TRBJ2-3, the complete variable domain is DAGVTQSPTHLIKTRGQQVTLRCSPISGHKSVSWYQQVLGQGPQFIFQYYEKEERGRGNFPDRFSARQFPNYSSELNVNALLLGDSALYLCASSFGAGEDTQYFGPGTRLTVL.

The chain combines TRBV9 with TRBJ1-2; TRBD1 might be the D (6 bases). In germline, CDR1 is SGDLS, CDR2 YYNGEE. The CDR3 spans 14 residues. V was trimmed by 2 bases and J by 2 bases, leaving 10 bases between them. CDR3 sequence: CASSVTGINYGYTF. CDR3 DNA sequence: TGTGCCAGCAGCGTGACAGGAATAAACTATGGCTACACCTTC.

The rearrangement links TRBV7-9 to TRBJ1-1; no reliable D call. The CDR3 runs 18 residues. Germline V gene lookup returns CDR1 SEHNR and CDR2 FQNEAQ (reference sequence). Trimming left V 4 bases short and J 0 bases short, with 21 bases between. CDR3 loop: CASSSNPGPLGMNTEAFF. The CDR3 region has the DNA TGTGCCAGCAGCTCGAATCCCGGGCCCCTCGGCATGAACACTGAAGCTTTCTTT. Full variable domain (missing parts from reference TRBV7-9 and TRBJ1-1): DTGVSQNPRHKITKRGQNVTFRCDPISEHNRLYWYRQTLGQGPEFLTYFQNEAQLEKSRLLSDRFSAERPKGSFSTLEIQRTEQGDSAMYLCASSSNPGPLGMNTEAFFGQGTRLTVV.

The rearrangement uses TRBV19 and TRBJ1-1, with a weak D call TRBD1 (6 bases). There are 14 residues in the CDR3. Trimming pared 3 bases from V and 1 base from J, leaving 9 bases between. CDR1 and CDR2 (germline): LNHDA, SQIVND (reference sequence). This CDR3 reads CASSISTGNTEAFF. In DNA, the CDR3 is TGTGCCAGTAGTATCTCGACAGGGAACACTGAAGCTTTCTTT.

CDR3 protein: CASSQASGGYGYTF. CDR3 DNA: TGTGCCAGCAGCCAAGCCTCGGGGGGCTATGGCTACACCTTC. The J gene is TRBJ1-2, the V gene TRBV3-1 (or the pseudogene TRBV3-2); D possibly corresponds to TRBD1 (5 bases). Germline assignment: CDR1 LGHDT and CDR2 YNNKEL (reference sequence). CDR3 length: 14 residues. Deletions cut 1 base from V and 4 bases from J, with 10 bases between.

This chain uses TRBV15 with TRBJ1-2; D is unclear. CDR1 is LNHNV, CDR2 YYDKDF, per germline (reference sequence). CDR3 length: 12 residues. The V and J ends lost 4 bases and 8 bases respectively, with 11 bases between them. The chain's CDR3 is CATSKGQEGYTF. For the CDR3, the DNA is TGTGCCACCAGCAAAGGGCAGGAAGGCTACACCTTC.

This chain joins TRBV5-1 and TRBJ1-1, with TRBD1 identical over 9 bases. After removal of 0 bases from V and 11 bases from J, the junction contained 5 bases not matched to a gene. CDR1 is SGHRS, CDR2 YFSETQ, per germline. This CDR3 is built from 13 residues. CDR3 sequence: CASSLGQGVGAFF. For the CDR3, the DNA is TGCGCCAGCAGCTTGGGACAGGGGGTCGGGGCTTTCTTT.

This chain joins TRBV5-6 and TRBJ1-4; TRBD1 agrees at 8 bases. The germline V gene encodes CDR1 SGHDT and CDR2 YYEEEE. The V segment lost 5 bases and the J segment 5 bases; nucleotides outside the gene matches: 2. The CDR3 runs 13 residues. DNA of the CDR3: TGTGCCAGCAGGGGGGACAGGAATGAAAAACTGTTTTTT. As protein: CASRGDRNEKLFF. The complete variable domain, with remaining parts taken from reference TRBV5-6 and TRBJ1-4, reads DAGVTQSPTHLIKTRGQQVTLRCSPKSGHDTVSWYQQALGQGPQFIFQYYEEEERQRGNFPDRFSGHQFPNYSSELNVNALLLGDSALYLCASRGDRNEKLFFGSGTQLSVL.

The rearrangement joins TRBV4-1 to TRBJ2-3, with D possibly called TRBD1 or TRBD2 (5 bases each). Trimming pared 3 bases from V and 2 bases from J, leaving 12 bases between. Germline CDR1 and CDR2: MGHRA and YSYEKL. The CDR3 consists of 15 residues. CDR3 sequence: CASSQWDPDTDTQYF. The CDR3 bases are TGCGCCAGCAGCCAGTGGGACCCTGACACAGATACGCAGTATTTT.

Here the CDR3 DNA reads TGTGCCACCAGCAGAGGCGGGGCGGCATCGAACACCGGGGAGCTGTTTTTT. This sequence encodes CATSRGGAASNTGELFF. The chain is built from TRBV15 and TRBJ2-2; possibly TRBD2 for D (6 bases). V was pared by 1 base and J by 0 bases, with 12 bases between. Germline V gene lookup returns CDR1 LNHNV and CDR2 YYDKDF (reference sequence). CDR3 length equals 17 residues.

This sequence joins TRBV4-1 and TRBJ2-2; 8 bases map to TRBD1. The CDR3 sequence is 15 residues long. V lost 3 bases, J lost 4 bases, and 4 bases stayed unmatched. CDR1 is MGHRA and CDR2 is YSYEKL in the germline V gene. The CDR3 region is CASSQEDRGTGELFF. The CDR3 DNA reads TGCGCCAGCAGCCAGGAAGACAGGGGCACCGGGGAGCTGTTTTTT.